This T cell receptor (beta chain) stems from a study of beta chain features in type 1 diabetes. The V end lost 6 bases, the J end lost 1 base, and 14 bases lay between the germline ends. Looked up from germline, CDR1 is SNHLY and CDR2 is FYNNEI. This CDR3 contains 15 residues. Reverse transcription of all isolated RNA meant that expressed TCRB transcripts were sequenced. Repertoires were generated with immunoSEQ multiplex PCR, while TCRdb's copy carries only in-frame clones and drops some. The sample includes 350,000 to 400,000 clones, roughly 16% of them seen just once. This clone has more than one count but fewer than ten.

This chain links TRBV2 with TRBJ2-3, with D possibly being TRBD2 (5 bases). The receptor was derived from a woman in her late teens or twenties in good health. Sequencing used naive CD4+ T cells from blood. The CDR3 loop is CASRIESGRTDTQYF. The CDR3 bases are TGTGCCAGCAGGATTGAAAGCGGCCGCACAGATACGCAGTATTTT.